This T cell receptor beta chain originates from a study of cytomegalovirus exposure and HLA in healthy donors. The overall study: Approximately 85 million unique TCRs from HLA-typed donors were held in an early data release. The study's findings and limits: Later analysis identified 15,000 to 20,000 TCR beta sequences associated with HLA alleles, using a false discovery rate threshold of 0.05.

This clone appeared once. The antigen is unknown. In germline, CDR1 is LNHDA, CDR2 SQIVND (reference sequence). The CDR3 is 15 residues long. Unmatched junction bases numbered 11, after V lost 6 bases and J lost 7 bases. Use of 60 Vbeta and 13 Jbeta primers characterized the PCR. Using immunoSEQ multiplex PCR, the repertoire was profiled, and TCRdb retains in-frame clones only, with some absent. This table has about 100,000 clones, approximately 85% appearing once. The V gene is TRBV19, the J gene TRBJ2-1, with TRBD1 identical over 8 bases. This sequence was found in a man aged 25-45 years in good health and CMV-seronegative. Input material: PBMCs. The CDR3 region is CASRWGQASGNEQFF. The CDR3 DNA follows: TGTGCCAGTAGATGGGGACAGGCCTCCGGGAATGAGCAGTTCTTC.